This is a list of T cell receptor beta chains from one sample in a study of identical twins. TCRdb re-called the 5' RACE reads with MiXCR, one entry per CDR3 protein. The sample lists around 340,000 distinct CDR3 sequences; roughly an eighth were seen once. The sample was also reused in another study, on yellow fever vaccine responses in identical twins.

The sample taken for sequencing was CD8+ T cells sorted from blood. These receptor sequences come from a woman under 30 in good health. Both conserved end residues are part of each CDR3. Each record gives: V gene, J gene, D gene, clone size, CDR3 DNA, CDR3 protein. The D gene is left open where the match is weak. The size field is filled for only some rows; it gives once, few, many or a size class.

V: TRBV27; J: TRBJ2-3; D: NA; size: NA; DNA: TGTGCCAGCCACAGGGATTTCGCAGATACGCAGTATTTT; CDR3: CASHRDFADTQYF
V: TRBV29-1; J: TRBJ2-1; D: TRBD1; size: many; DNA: TGCAGCGTTGAAGTAGCCAGGGGGGAGCAGTTCTTC; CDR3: CSVEVARGEQFF
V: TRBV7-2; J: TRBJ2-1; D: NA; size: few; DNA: TGTGCCAGCAGCTTATACGGGACCCCCCGTAATGAGCAGTTCTTC; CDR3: CASSLYGTPRNEQFF
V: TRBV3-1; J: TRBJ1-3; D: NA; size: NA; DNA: TGTGCCAGCAGCCAAGGAGGTGATACCTGGTCTGGAAACACCATATATTTT; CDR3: CASSQGGDTWSGNTIYF
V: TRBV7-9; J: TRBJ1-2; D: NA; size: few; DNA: TGTGCCAGCAGCTCCCCGGGCAGGGATGGCTACACCTTC; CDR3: CASSSPGRDGYTF
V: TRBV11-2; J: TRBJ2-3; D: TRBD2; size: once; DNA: TGTGCCAGCAGCTCGGGGACTAGCGATGGAGATACGCAGTATTTT; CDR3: CASSSGTSDGDTQYF
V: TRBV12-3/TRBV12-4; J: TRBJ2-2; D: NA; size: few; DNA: TGTGCCAGCAGTTTCCCACTGGGGGAGCTGTTTTTT; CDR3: CASSFPLGELFF
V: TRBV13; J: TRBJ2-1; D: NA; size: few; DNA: TGTGCCAGCAGCAAGGGTGTTGTCGAGCAGTTCTTC; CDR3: CASSKGVVEQFF
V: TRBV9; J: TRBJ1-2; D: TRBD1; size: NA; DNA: TGTGCCAGCAGCATCCGACAGGGAGAGGCCTATGGCTACACCTTC; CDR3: CASSIRQGEAYGYTF
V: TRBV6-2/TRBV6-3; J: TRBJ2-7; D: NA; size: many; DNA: TGTGCCAGCAGTTACGGCTCTTGGGGGGAGCAGTACTTC; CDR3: CASSYGSWGEQYF
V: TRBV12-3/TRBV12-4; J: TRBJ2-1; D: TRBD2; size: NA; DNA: TGTGCCAGCAGTTTTACAGGCGGGAGGGCCTACAATGAGCAGTTCTTC; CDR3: CASSFTGGRAYNEQFF
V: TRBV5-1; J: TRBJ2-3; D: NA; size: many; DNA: TGCGCCAGCAGCTACAGGGATCTGTACACAGATACGCAGTATTTT; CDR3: CASSYRDLYTDTQYF
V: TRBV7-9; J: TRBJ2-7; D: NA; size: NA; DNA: TGTGCCAGCAGCCTAGCCTCAAGAACCTACGAGCAGTACTTC; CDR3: CASSLASRTYEQYF
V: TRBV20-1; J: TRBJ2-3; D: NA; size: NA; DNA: TGCAGTGCTAGAGAAGGGTTGGCAGGCGGAGATACGCAGTATTTT; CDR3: CSAREGLAGGDTQYF
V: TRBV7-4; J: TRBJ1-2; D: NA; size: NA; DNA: TGTGCCAGCAGCTTAGTTACGGAGGGCTACACCTTC; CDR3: CASSLVTEGYTF
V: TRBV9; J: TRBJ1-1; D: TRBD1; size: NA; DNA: TGTGCCAGCAGCCAGGATGGGACAGGGGTGAACACTGAAGCTTTCTTT; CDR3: CASSQDGTGVNTEAFF
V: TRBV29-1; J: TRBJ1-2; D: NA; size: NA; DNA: TGCAGCGTTACACCATTCAGGAGCCTCTATGGCTACACCTTC; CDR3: CSVTPFRSLYGYTF
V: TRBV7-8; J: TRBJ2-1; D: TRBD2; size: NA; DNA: TGTGCCAGCAGCCAGGGACTAGCGGGAGCTGATGAGCAGTTCTTC; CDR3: CASSQGLAGADEQFF
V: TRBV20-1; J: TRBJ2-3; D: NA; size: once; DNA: TGCAGTGCTAGAGATAGGTGGGCGGGGCGCACAGATACGCAGTATTTT; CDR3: CSARDRWAGRTDTQYF
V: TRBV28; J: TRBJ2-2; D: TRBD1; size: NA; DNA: TGTGCCAGCAGCCCTGACAGGGAATCTGGGGAGCTGTTTTTT; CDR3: CASSPDRESGELFF
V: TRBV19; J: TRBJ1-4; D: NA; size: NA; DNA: TGTGCCAGTAGTATGCACTCGGGGGATGAAAAACTGTTTTTT; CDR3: CASSMHSGDEKLFF
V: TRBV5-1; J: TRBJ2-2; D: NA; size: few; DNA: TGCGCCAGCAGCCTCTCACGCGGGCGGACCGGGGAGCTGTTTTTT; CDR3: CASSLSRGRTGELFF
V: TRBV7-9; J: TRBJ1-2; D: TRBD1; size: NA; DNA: TGTGCCAGCAGCTTAACGGACAGGGGACATGGCTACACCTTC; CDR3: CASSLTDRGHGYTF
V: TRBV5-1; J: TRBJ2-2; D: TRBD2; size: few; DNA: TGCGCCAGCAGCCTGGGACTAGCGGGTACCGGGGAGCTGTTTTTT; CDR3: CASSLGLAGTGELFF
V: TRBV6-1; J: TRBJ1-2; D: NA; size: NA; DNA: TGTGCCAGCAGGGGAGGGATCTCTAGCCTAGACTATGGCTACACCTTC; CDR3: CASRGGISSLDYGYTF
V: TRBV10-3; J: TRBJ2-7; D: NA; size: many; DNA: TGTGCCATCAGTGAGGACGCGAGCTCCTACGAGCAGTACTTC; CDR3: CAISEDASSYEQYF
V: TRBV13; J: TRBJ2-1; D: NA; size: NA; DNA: TGTGCCAGCAGCCCAAGAGGGGACGGGAACAATGAGCAGTTCTTC; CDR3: CASSPRGDGNNEQFF
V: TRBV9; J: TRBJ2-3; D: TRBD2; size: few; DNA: TGTGCCAGCAGCGGCCCATTAGCGGGAGGGCTGCAAGATACGCAGTATTTT; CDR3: CASSGPLAGGLQDTQYF
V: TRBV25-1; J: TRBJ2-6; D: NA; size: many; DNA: TGTGCCAGCAGTGGGGCAGGGACACGGCCCTCTGGGGCCAACGTCCTGACTTTC; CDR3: CASSGAGTRPSGANVLTF
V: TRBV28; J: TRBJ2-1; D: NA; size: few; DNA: TGTGCCAGCAGCTGGACGGCAAGCTCCTACAATGAGCAGTTCTTC; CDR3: CASSWTASSYNEQFF
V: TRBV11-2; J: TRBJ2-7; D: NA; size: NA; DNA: TGTGCCAGCAGCTTAGGGTTTGGCACCAACTACGAGCAGTACTTC; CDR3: CASSLGFGTNYEQYF
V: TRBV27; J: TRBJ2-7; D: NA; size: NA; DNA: TGTGCCAGCGCGCGGAGGGACGGGTACGAGCAGTACTTC; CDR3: CASARRDGYEQYF
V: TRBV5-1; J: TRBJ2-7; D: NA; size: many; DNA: TGCGCCAGCAGCGCACCGGGACAAGCCTACGAGCAGTACTTC; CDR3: CASSAPGQAYEQYF
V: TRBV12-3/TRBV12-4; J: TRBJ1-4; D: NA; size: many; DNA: TGTGCCAGCACCCCGGTCACGCCAACCGAAAAACTGTTTTTT; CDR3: CASTPVTPTEKLFF
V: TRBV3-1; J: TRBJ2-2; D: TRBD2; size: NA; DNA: TGTGCCAGCAGCCAAGAGTGGAGTAGGGTTTTAGCGGGAGGGCCGGCGAACACCGGGGAGCTGTTTTTT; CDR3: CASSQEWSRVLAGGPANTGELFF
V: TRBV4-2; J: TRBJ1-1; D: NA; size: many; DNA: TGTGCCAGCAGCCAAGATAACCAGGGCCGATTCTACCCTGAAGCTTTCTTT; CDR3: CASSQDNQGRFYPEAFF
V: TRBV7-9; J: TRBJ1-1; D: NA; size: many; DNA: TGTGCCAGCAGCTTAGAAGGGGTTCCCACTGAAGCTTTCTTT; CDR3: CASSLEGVPTEAFF
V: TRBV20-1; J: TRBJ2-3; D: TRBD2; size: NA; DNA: TGCAGTGCGGAGGCGAGACTAGCGGGGGCCCCAGTTCTTGATACGCAGTATTTT; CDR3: CSAEARLAGAPVLDTQYF
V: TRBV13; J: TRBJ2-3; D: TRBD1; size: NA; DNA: TGTGCCAGCGGCTTCGGGACAGGACGAGATACGCAGTATTTT; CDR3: CASGFGTGRDTQYF
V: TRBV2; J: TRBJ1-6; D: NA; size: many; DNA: TGTGCCAGCACCCCCCGGGCAGAGTATAATTCACCCCTCCACTTT; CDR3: CASTPRAEYNSPLHF
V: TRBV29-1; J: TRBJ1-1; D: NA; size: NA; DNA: TGCAGCGTTGAAGATGGCTTGGGGGTAGGGACTGAAGCTTTCTTT; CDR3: CSVEDGLGVGTEAFF
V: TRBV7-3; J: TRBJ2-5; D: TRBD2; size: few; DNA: TGTGCCAGCAGCTTAGCGGGAGGAGGATTTGAGGAGACCCAGTACTTC; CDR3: CASSLAGGGFEETQYF